This T cell receptor (beta chain) was documented in a study of control samples from healthy donors and cancer patients. The protocol was immunoSEQ multiplex PCR, while the TCRdb copy is restricted to in-frame clones and leaves out a portion. The table shows fewer than 200,000 clones, with 90% occurring only once. The germline CDR1 and CDR2 sequences are MNHEY and SVGAGI. CDR3 length: 14 residues. Trimming stripped 4 bases from V and 7 bases from J, with 16 bases between. The source material was blood. The sequence came from a woman between 50 and 59 years old in good health. V and J are TRBV6-5 and TRBJ2-5, with D perhaps matching TRBD2 (6 bases). The CDR3: CASSSPDGRGTQYF. CDR3 coding DNA: TGTGCCAGCAGTTCGCCCGACGGGAGAGGGACCCAGTACTTC.